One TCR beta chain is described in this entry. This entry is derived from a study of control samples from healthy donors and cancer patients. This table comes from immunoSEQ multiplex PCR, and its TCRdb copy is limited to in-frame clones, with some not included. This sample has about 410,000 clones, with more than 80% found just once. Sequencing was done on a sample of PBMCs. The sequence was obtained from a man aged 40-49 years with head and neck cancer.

CDR3 coding DNA: TGTGCCAGCAGCGTGGGGACAGGCCCGGAATATGAGCAGTTCTTC. This translates into CASSVGTGPEYEQFF. This chain joins TRBV9 and TRBJ2-1; 8 nucleotides match TRBD1. Germline CDR1 reads SGDLS; CDR2 reads YYNGEE. CDR3 length equals 15 residues. The V gene end was trimmed by 2 bases and the J gene end by 8 bases; junction bases not matched to a gene: 9.